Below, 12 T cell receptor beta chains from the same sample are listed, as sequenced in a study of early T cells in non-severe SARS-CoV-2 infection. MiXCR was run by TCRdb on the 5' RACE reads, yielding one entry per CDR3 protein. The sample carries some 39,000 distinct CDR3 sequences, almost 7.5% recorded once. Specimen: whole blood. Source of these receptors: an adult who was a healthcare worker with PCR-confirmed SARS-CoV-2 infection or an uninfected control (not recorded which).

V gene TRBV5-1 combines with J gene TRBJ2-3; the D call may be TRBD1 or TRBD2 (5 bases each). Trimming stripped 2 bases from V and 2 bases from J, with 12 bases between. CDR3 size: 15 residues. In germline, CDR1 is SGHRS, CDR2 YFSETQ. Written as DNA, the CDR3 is TGCGCCAGCAGCTTCTCGGGGCCCTACACAGATACGCAGTATTTT. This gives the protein CASSFSGPYTDTQYF.

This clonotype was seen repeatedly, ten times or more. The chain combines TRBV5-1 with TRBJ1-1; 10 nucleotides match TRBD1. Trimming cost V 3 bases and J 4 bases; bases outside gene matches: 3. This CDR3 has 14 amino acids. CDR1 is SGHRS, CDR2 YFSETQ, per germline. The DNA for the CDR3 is TGCGCCAGCAGCTGGGGACAGGGGAGCACTGAAGCTTTCTTT. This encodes CASSWGQGSTEAFF.

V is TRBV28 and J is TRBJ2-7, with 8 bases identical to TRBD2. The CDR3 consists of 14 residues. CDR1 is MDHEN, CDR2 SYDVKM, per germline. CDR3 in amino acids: CASERRGASYEQYF. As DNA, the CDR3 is TGTGCTTCAGAAAGGCGGGGGGCATCCTACGAGCAGTACTTC. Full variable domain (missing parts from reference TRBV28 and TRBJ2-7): DVKVTQSSRYLVKRTGEKVFLECVQDMDHENMFWYRQDPGLGLRLIYFSYDVKMKEKGDIPEGYSVSREKKERFSLILESASTNQTSMYLCASERRGASYEQYFGPGTRLTVT.

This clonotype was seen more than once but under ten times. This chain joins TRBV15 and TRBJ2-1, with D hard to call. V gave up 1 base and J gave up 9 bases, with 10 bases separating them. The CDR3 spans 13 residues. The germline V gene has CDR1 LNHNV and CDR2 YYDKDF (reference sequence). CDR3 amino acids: CATSRAAKGEQFF. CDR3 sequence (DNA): TGTGCCACCAGCAGAGCCGCGAAGGGTGAGCAGTTCTTC.

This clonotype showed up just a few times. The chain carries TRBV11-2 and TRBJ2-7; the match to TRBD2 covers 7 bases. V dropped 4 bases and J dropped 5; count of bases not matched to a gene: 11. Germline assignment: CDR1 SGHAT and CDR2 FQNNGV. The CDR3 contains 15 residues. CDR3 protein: CASSSWGRVRNEQYF. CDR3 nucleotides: TGTGCCAGCAGCTCCTGGGGGAGGGTACGGAACGAGCAGTACTTC.

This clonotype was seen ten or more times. Written as DNA, the CDR3 is TGCGCCAGTAACCCTGGGGGGGTCTCCACTGAAGCTTTCTTT. Translating it yields CASNPGGVSTEAFF. V gene TRBV5-1 combines with J gene TRBJ1-1; TRBD1 is a possible D gene (5 bases). Germline V CDR1 and CDR2: SGHRS, YFSETQ. The CDR3 loop spans 14 amino acids. Trimming removed 8 bases from V and 4 bases from J, with 18 bases in between.

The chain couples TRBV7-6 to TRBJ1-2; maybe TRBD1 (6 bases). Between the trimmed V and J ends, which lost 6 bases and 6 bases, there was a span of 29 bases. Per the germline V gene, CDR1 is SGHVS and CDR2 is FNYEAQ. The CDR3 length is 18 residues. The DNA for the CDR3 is TGTGCCAGCAGTCTCAGAACTACCAGGGAGGGGGTAGAGCATGGCTACACCTTC. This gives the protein CASSLRTTREGVEHGYTF.

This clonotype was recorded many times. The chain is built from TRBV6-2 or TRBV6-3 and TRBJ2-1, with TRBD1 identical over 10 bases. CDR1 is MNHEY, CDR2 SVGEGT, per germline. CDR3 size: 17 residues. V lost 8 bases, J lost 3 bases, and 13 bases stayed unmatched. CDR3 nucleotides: TGTGCCAGCGAAATAGCGGGGTGGGACAGGGGCTACAATGAGCAGTTCTTC. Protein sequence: CASEIAGWDRGYNEQFF.

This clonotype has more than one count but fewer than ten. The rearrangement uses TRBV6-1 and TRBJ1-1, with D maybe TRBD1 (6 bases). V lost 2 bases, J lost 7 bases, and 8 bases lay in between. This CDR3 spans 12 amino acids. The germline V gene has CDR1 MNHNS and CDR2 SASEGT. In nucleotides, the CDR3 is TGTGCCAGCAGTGAAACAGGGATTGAAGCTTTCTTT. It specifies CASSETGIEAFF.

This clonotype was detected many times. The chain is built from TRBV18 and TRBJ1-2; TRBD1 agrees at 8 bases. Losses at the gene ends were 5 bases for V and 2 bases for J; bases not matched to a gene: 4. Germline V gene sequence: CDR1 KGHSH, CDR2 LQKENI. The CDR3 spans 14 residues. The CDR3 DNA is TGTGCCAGCTCAGCGGACAGGGAAAACTATGGCTACACCTTC. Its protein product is CASSADRENYGYTF.

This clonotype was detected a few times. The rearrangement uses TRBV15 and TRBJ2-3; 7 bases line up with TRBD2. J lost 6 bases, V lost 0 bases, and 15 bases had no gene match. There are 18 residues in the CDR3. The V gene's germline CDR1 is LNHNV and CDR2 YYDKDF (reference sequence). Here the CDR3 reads CATSRDYQAGNGADTQYF. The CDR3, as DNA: TGTGCCACCAGCAGAGACTATCAAGCGGGGAACGGTGCCGATACGCAGTATTTT.

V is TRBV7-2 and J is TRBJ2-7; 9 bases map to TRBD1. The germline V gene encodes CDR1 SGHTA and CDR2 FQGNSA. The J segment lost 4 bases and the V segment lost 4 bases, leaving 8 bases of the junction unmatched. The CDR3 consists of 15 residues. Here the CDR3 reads CASSSSGTGTYEQYF. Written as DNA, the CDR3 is TGTGCCAGCAGCTCCTCCGGGACAGGGACTTACGAGCAGTACTTC.